The TCR beta chain described here comes from a study of T cells in localized non-small cell lung cancer. Study-level results: Clonality of T cells reached its maximum in uninvolved adjacent lung, surpassing tumor. Appearing in adjacent lung were a median about 57 of the top 100 tumor clones.

The repertoire was sequenced with immunoSEQ multiplex PCR; TCRdb's copy has only in-frame clones and lacks some. The table lists 30,000 to 40,000 clones, around four fifths of them singletons. Germline values: CDR1 SGHAT, CDR2 FQNNGV. The CDR3 consists of 14 residues. The V segment lost 6 bases and the J segment 2 bases; nucleotides outside the gene matches: 4. A remark on this clone: No antigen is known for it.

This sequence was found in a male donor older than 55 with stage II squamous cell lung carcinoma. This sequence joins TRBV11-2 and TRBJ2-7; the match to TRBD1 covers 10 bases. Specimen: peripheral blood, collected before any cancer treatment. CDR3 nucleotide sequence: TGTGCCAGCAGTTACGGGACAGGGGCCTACGAGCAGTACTTC. This sequence encodes CASSYGTGAYEQYF.